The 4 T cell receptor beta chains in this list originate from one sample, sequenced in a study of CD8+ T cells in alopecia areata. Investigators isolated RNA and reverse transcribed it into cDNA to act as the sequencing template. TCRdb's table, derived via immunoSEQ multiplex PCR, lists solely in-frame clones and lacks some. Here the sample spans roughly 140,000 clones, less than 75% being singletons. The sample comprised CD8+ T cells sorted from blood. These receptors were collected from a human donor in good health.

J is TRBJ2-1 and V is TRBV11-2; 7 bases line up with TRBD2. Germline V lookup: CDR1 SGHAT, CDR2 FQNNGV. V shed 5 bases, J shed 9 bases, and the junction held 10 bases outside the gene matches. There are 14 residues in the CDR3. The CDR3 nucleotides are TGTGCCAGCAGCCAGCTAGCGGATTCGGGTGAGCAGTTCTTC. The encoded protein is CASSQLADSGEQFF.

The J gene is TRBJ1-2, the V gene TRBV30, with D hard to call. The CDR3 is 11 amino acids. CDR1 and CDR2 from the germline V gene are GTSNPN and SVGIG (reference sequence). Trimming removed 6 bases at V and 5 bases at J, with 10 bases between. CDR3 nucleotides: TGTGCCTGTCCCCGGACGTATGGCTACACCTTC. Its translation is CACPRTYGYTF.

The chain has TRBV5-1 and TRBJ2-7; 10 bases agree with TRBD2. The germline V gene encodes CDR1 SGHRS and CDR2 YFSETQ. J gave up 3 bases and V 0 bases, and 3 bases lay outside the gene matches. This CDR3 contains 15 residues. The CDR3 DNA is TGCGCCAGCAGCTTGGGGCTAGCGGGAGTCTACGAGCAGTACTTC. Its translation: CASSLGLAGVYEQYF. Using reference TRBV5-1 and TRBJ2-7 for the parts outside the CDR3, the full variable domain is KAGVTQTPRYLIKTRGQQVTLSCSPISGHRSVSWYQQTPGQGLQFLFEYFSETQRNKGNFPGRFSGRQFSNSRSEMNVSTLELGDSALYLCASSLGLAGVYEQYFGPGTRLTVT.

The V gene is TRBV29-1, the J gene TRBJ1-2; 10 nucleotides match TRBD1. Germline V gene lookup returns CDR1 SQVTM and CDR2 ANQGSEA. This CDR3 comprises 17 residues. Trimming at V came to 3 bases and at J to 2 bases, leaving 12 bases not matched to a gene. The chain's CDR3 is CSVEAWGQGSKNYGYTF. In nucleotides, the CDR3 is TGCAGCGTTGAGGCTTGGGGACAGGGGTCAAAGAACTATGGCTACACCTTC.